This TCR beta chain derives from a study of blood T cell repertoires in COVID-19. About the study: Samples came from the United States, Italy and Spain, spanning acute and convalescent COVID-19. The analysed material was cDNA or gDNA that came from T cells, B-cell-depleted T cells, or PBMCs.

The V and J ends lost 3 bases and 6 bases, in that order; junction bases with no gene match: 5. This CDR3 is 14 amino acids long. From germline, CDR1 is LGHDT and CDR2 YNNKEL (reference sequence). In the original workflow: Reference gene primer amplification gave estimated nucleated cell counts. The data were produced by immunoSEQ multiplex PCR, yet TCRdb's version contains in-frame clones alone and is incomplete. For V, J and clone size, that table is used; D and trimming come from the DNA. Here the sample spans more than 150,000 clones, just under 80% being singletons. The clonotype comes from an elderly woman with acute or convalescent COVID-19. Input material: peripheral blood. V is TRBV3-1 (or the pseudogene TRBV3-2) and J is TRBJ2-7; TRBD1 aligns across 10 bases. Written as DNA, the CDR3 is TGTGCCAGCAGCCATGGGGGACAGGGGCCCGAGCAGTACTTC. Its translation: CASSHGGQGPEQYF.